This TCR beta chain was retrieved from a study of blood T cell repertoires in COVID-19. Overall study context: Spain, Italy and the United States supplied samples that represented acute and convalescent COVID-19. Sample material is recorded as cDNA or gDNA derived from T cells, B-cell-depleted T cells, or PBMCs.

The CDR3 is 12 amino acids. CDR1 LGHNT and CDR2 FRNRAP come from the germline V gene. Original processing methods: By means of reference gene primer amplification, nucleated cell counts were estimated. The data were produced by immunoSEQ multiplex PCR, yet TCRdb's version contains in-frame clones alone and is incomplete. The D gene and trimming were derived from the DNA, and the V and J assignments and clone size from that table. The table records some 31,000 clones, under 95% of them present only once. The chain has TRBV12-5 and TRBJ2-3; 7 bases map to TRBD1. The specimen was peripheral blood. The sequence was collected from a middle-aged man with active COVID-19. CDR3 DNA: TGTGCCTCTGATCAGGGGGCAGATACGCAGTATTTT. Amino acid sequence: CASDQGADTQYF.